This is a list of T cell receptor beta chains from one sample in a study of PD-L1 blockade in urothelial cancer. Sequenced by immunoSEQ multiplex PCR; TCRdb stores in-frame clones only, minus some. The sample records approximately 83,000 clones, over 80% being singletons. This specimen was PBMCs, taken around atezolizumab (anti-PD-L1) treatment. Every receptor here comes from a man in his sixties or seventies with urothelial cancer. Each CDR3 is given with its conserved first and last residue. A D gene is named only where the DNA matches it firmly. The size of a clone is reported for some rows only, either as once, few or many, or as a class for expanded clones.

J gene: TRBJ2-7
clone size: -
V gene: TRBV5-1
D gene: -
CDR3 protein: CASSPVGGPSYEQYF
CDR3 DNA: TGCGCCAGCAGTCCTGTAGGAGGGCCCTCCTACGAGCAGTACTTC

J gene: TRBJ1-4
clone size: -
V gene: TRBV6-1
D gene: TRBD1
CDR3 protein: CASRQGNNEKLFF
CDR3 DNA: TGTGCCAGCAGACAGGGGAATAATGAAAAACTGTTTTTT

J gene: TRBJ1-1
clone size: -
V gene: TRBV4-3
D gene: -
CDR3 protein: CASSQDISARGTEAFF
CDR3 DNA: TGCGCCAGCAGCCAAGATATTAGCGCACGCGGCACTGAAGCTTTCTTT

J gene: TRBJ2-7
clone size: -
V gene: TRBV6-6
D gene: TRBD1
CDR3 protein: CASNLRDRVYEQYF
CDR3 DNA: TGTGCCAGCAACCTCCGGGACAGGGTTTACGAGCAGTACTTC

J gene: TRBJ2-3
clone size: -
V gene: TRBV5-4
D gene: -
CDR3 protein: CASSLQGGDTQYF
CDR3 DNA: TGTGCCAGCAGCTTACAGGGGGGGGATACGCAGTATTTT

J gene: TRBJ1-1
clone size: -
V gene: TRBV19
D gene: -
CDR3 protein: CASTGDSTEAFF
CDR3 DNA: TGTGCCAGTACGGGGGATAGCACTGAAGCTTTCTTT

J gene: TRBJ2-7
clone size: -
V gene: TRBV6-1
D gene: -
CDR3 protein: CASRETAGSSYEQYF
CDR3 DNA: TGTGCCAGCAGGGAAACGGCTGGGAGCTCCTACGAGCAGTACTTC

J gene: TRBJ2-1
clone size: -
V gene: TRBV30
D gene: TRBD2
CDR3 protein: CAWSGKGLAGDEQFF
CDR3 DNA: TGTGCCTGGAGTGGGAAAGGACTAGCGGGAGATGAGCAGTTCTTC

J gene: TRBJ1-2
clone size: -
V gene: TRBV7-9
D gene: TRBD1
CDR3 protein: CASSPGQGAGYGYTF
CDR3 DNA: TGTGCCAGCAGCCCAGGACAGGGAGCGGGCTATGGCTACACCTTC

J gene: TRBJ2-7
clone size: -
V gene: TRBV11-3
D gene: -
CDR3 protein: CASSLRQSYEQYF
CDR3 DNA: TGTGCCAGCAGCTTAAGACAGTCCTACGAGCAGTACTTC

J gene: TRBJ2-2
clone size: -
V gene: TRBV7-3
D gene: -
CDR3 protein: CASSRDMGTGELFF
CDR3 DNA: TGTGCCAGCAGCCGCGACATGGGTACCGGGGAGCTGTTTTTT

J gene: TRBJ2-2
clone size: -
V gene: TRBV9
D gene: TRBD2
CDR3 protein: CASSVGGGGVDTGELFF
CDR3 DNA: TGTGCCAGCAGCGTAGGAGGCGGGGGAGTGGACACCGGGGAGCTGTTTTTT

J gene: TRBJ1-2
clone size: -
V gene: TRBV9
D gene: -
CDR3 protein: CASSAGGEGYGYTF
CDR3 DNA: TGTGCCAGCAGCGCGGGGGGGGAAGGATATGGCTACACCTTC

J gene: TRBJ2-3
clone size: -
V gene: TRBV6-5
D gene: TRBD2
CDR3 protein: CASSYSKLAGVDTQYF
CDR3 DNA: TGTGCCAGCAGTTACTCGAAACTAGCGGGAGTAGATACGCAGTATTTT

J gene: TRBJ2-1
clone size: -
V gene: TRBV5-4
D gene: -
CDR3 protein: CASSTRSGYNEQFF
CDR3 DNA: TGTGCCAGCAGCACTCGATCGGGATACAATGAGCAGTTCTTC

J gene: TRBJ2-7
clone size: -
V gene: TRBV7-6
D gene: -
CDR3 protein: CASSLDGDYEQYF
CDR3 DNA: TGTGCCAGCAGCTTGGACGGGGACTACGAGCAGTACTTC

J gene: TRBJ2-2
clone size: -
V gene: TRBV10-1
D gene: -
CDR3 protein: CASSERRDAGELFF
CDR3 DNA: TGCGCCAGCAGTGAGAGGAGAGATGCCGGGGAGCTGTTTTTT

J gene: TRBJ1-5
clone size: few
V gene: TRBV19
D gene: -
CDR3 protein: CASRTGNQPQHF
CDR3 DNA: TGTGCCAGTAGGACAGGCAATCAGCCCCAGCATTTT

J gene: TRBJ2-1
clone size: -
V gene: TRBV14
D gene: -
CDR3 protein: CASSPSLDEQFF
CDR3 DNA: TGTGCCAGCAGCCCGAGTCTAGATGAGCAGTTCTTC

J gene: TRBJ1-4
clone size: -
V gene: TRBV2
D gene: TRBD1
CDR3 protein: CASTTDRSNEKLFF
CDR3 DNA: TGTGCCAGCACTACGGACAGGTCTAATGAAAAACTGTTTTTT

J gene: TRBJ2-2
clone size: -
V gene: TRBV5-4
D gene: -
CDR3 protein: CASSPFAGWNTGELFF
CDR3 DNA: TGTGCCAGCAGCCCTTTTGCGGGGTGGAACACCGGGGAGCTGTTTTTT

J gene: TRBJ1-2
clone size: -
V gene: TRBV11-2
D gene: -
CDR3 protein: CASSLFRGDGYTF
CDR3 DNA: TGTGCCAGCAGCCTCTTCAGGGGAGATGGCTACACCTTC

J gene: TRBJ2-5
clone size: many
V gene: TRBV5-4
D gene: TRBD2
CDR3 protein: CASSLLAGEDQETQYF
CDR3 DNA: TGTGCCAGCAGCTTGTTAGCGGGAGAAGACCAAGAGACCCAGTACTTC

J gene: TRBJ2-1
clone size: -
V gene: TRBV5-1
D gene: TRBD2
CDR3 protein: CASSLTSGKDGEQFF
CDR3 DNA: TGCGCCAGCAGCCTGACTAGCGGGAAGGATGGTGAGCAGTTCTTC

J gene: TRBJ2-3
clone size: -
V gene: TRBV5-1
D gene: TRBD1
CDR3 protein: CASRRQGAPDTQYF
CDR3 DNA: TGCGCCAGCAGACGACAGGGGGCCCCAGATACGCAGTATTTT

J gene: TRBJ1-2
clone size: -
V gene: TRBV20-1
D gene: -
CDR3 protein: CSAPGLDGYTF
CDR3 DNA: TGCAGTGCGCCGGGACTGGATGGCTACACCTTC